This T cell receptor beta chain appears in the sequencing data of a study of vaccination effects on CD4 cells after COVID-19. Researchers isolated CD4+ T cells once 9 to 11 days of culture had elapsed. Measured with immunoSEQ multiplex PCR; TCRdb has only the in-frame clones, and not every one. The sample has about 47,000 clones; around 76% are singletons. Trimming took 5 bases from V and 6 from J; bases not matched to a gene: 4. Germline CDR1 and CDR2: SGHTA and FQGTGA. The CDR3 is 13 residues long. This clone occurred many times. Its antigen is not identified. Sequences were derived from CD4+ T cells from PBMCs cultured without peptide, sampled before COVID-19 vaccination. The source of this sequence is a human donor who had a prior SARS-CoV-2 infection. The chain joins TRBV7-3 to TRBJ2-7; TRBD2 matches 10 bases. DNA of the CDR3: TGTGCCAGCAGCACTAGCGGGACGGGCGAGCAGTACTTC. This gives the protein CASSTSGTGEQYF.